One sample yielded the 9 T cell receptor beta chains listed below, sequenced in a study of blood T cell repertoires in COVID-19. Profiled with immunoSEQ multiplex PCR; TCRdb holds only in-frame clones, not every one. The table shows 150,000 to 200,000 clones, with 81% occurring only once. The sequenced material came from peripheral blood. These receptors were collected from a man aged 55 to 70 with active or convalescent COVID-19.

This clone was seen once. The chain couples TRBV11-1 to TRBJ1-1; D is unclear. This CDR3 is built from 14 residues. Germline CDR1 is SGHAT and CDR2 is FQDESV (reference sequence). V gave up 3 bases and J gave up 1 base, with 9 bases separating them. The CDR3 sequence: CASSFEVSNTEAFF. The CDR3 DNA reads as TGTGCCAGCAGCTTCGAGGTTTCGAACACTGAAGCTTTCTTT. The whole variable domain, remainder taken from reference TRBV11-1 and TRBJ1-1, is EAEVAQSPRYKITEKSQAVAFWCDPISGHATLYWYRQILGQGPELLVQFQDESVVDDSQLPKDRFSAERLKGVDSTLKIQPAELGDSAMYLCASSFEVSNTEAFFGQGTRLTVV.

V gene TRBV2 combines with J gene TRBJ1-2, with 9 bases identical to TRBD1. The V gene's germline CDR1 is SNHLY and CDR2 FYNNEI. There are 12 residues in the CDR3. The V and J ends lost 7 bases and 7 bases, in that order; junction bases with no gene match: 4. The CDR3 is CASMDRGPGYTF. Written as DNA, the CDR3 is TGTGCCAGCATGGACAGGGGTCCTGGCTACACCTTC.

The chain recombines TRBV11-1 with TRBJ2-1; 11 nucleotides line up with TRBD2. The CDR3 loop spans 16 amino acids. J gave up 4 bases and V 2 bases, and 4 bases lay outside the gene matches. CDR1 and CDR2 from the germline V gene are SGHAT and FQDESV (reference sequence). In DNA form, the CDR3 reads TGTGCCAGCAGCTTACTAACTAGCGGGAGTTACAATGAGCAGTTCTTC. Protein sequence: CASSLLTSGSYNEQFF.

This clone was detected once. The chain couples TRBV5-8 to TRBJ1-1; D gene ambiguous. Deletions cut 2 bases from V and 0 bases from J, with 8 bases between. This CDR3 has 14 residues. Germline CDR1 reads SGHTS; CDR2 reads YDEGEE. As DNA, the CDR3 is TGTGCCAGCAGCTTATCCCAGATGAACACTGAAGCTTTCTTT. Translated: CASSLSQMNTEAFF.

The gene calls are TRBV18 and TRBJ2-7, with TRBD1 matching 11 bases. CDR3 length: 14 amino acids. Germline CDR1 is KGHSH and CDR2 is LQKENI. J gave up 5 bases and V 6 bases, and 6 bases lay outside the gene matches. CDR3 nucleotides: TGTGCCAGCTCCGGGACAGGGGGGATGGACGAGCAGTACTTC. As protein: CASSGTGGMDEQYF.

This chain uses TRBV11-2 with TRBJ1-3, with 7 positions matching TRBD1. The CDR3 sequence is 15 residues long. The germline gives CDR1 SGHAT, CDR2 FQNNGV. V dropped 5 bases and J dropped 0; count of bases not matched to a gene: 4. Here the CDR3 DNA reads TGTGCCAGCAGCCGAACAGGGGACTCTGGAAACACCATATATTTT. Translated: CASSRTGDSGNTIYF.

V gene TRBV5-4 combines with J gene TRBJ2-5; 7 bases align to TRBD1. CDR1 SGHNT and CDR2 YYREEE come from the germline V gene (reference sequence). The CDR3 is 14 residues long. The ends lost 4 bases at V and 2 bases at J; junction bases unmatched: 5. The CDR3 reads CASSQGQAQETQYF. The CDR3 bases are TGTGCCAGCAGCCAAGGACAGGCACAAGAGACCCAGTACTTC.

This clone was detected a few times. The CDR3 DNA reads as TGTGCCAGCAGGCCCGGACAGATTTCCAATCAGCCCCAGCATTTT. Translating gives CASRPGQISNQPQHF. The chain combines TRBV2 with TRBJ1-5, with D perhaps TRBD1 (6 bases). Trimming left V 6 bases short and J 3 bases short, with 15 bases between. This CDR3 is 15 amino acids long. CDR1 and CDR2 (germline): SNHLY, FYNNEI.

This chain links TRBV27 with TRBJ2-7; 7 positions match TRBD2. The CDR3 is made up of 15 amino acids. From germline, CDR1 is MNHEY and CDR2 SMNVEV (reference sequence). The junction had 15 bases not matched to a gene; V was cut back by 6 bases and J by 7 bases. In nucleotides, the CDR3 is TGTGCCAGCAGGGCCCAACTAGCGAACCCGGGGGAGCAGTACTTC. This translates into CASRAQLANPGEQYF.